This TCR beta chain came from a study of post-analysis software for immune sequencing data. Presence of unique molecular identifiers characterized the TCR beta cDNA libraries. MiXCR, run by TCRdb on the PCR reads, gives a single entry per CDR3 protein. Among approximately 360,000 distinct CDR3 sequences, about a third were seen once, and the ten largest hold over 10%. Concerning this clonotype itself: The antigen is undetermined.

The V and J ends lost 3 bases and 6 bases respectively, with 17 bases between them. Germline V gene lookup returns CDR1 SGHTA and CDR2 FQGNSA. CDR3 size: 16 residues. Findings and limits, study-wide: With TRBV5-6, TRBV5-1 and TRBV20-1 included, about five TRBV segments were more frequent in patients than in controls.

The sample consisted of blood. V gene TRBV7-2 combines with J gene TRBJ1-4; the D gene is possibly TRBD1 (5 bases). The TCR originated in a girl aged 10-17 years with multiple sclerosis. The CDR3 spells CASSLGTRARDEKLFF. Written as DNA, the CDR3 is TGTGCCAGCAGCTTGGGAACCAGGGCCAGGGATGAAAAACTGTTTTTT.